The clone carrying this T cell receptor beta chain was recorded a few times. Its antigen is undetermined. Little can be read into the size of this beta chain, an off-target read in a library designed for alpha chains. On each TCR cDNA molecule, a unique molecular identifier was present. TCRdb reprocessed the 5' RACE reads with MiXCR, giving one entry per CDR3 protein. The sample shows approximately 9,500 distinct CDR3 sequences, about 12% of them seen only once. Trimming cost V 6 bases and J 1 base, with 15 bases left between them. The CDR3 is made up of 15 amino acids. The data stem from a study of spatial heterogeneity in lung cancer. Background on the study: Raw reads contained each unique TCR and UMI combination more than ten times on average. Study outcomes and limitations: For expanded intratumoral alpha and beta TCRs, counts tracked tumor mutation counts.

Time point specified: sample taken at primary tumor resection. Sequenced here: lung tumor tissue, sampled at surgery. This chain uses TRBV12-3 or TRBV12-4 with TRBJ1-2, with D unresolved. The TCR comes from a male donor with early-stage non-small cell lung cancer. The chain's CDR3 is CASRQAGSLNYGYTF. CDR3 DNA sequence: TGTGCCAGCAGGCAGGCCGGGTCCCTTAACTATGGCTACACCTTC.